The rows below give T cell receptor beta chains drawn from one sample of a study of identical twins. TCRdb passed the 5' RACE reads through MiXCR, listing each CDR3 protein once. The sample consists of approximately 210,000 distinct CDR3 sequences, less than 20% of them appearing once. These data were also reused for a study on T cells expressing NK-cell markers.

Sequenced material: CD8+ T cells sorted from blood. The receptors were sampled from a woman in her late teens or twenties in good health. CDR3s include the opening cysteine and the closing phenylalanine or tryptophan. A D gene is named only where the DNA matches it firmly. The size field is filled for only some rows; it gives once, few, many or a size class.

J: TRBJ2-3; D: TRBD1; size: few; V: TRBV27; CDR3: CASVGTGSLDTQYF; DNA: TGTGCCAGCGTCGGGACAGGGAGTTTAGATACGCAGTATTTT
J: TRBJ2-3; D: TRBD2; size: .; V: TRBV10-3; CDR3: CAIRGLEITDTQYF; DNA: TGTGCCATCAGAGGACTAGAAATTACAGATACGCAGTATTTT
J: TRBJ2-3; D: .; size: .; V: TRBV7-6; CDR3: CASSPFGELTDTQYF; DNA: TGTGCCAGCAGCCCCTTCGGGGAACTCACAGATACGCAGTATTTT
J: TRBJ1-5; D: .; size: .; V: TRBV6-1; CDR3: CASSEAGKGINQPQHF; DNA: TGTGCCAGCAGTGAAGCAGGCAAGGGAATCAATCAGCCCCAGCATTTT
J: TRBJ2-5; D: .; size: .; V: TRBV7-8; CDR3: CASSQGSLETQYF; DNA: TGTGCCAGCAGTCAGGGGAGTTTGGAGACCCAGTACTTC
J: TRBJ2-7; D: .; size: .; V: TRBV7-9; CDR3: CASSPDYEQYF; DNA: TGTGCCAGCAGCCCAGATTACGAGCAGTACTTC
J: TRBJ2-1; D: TRBD2; size: .; V: TRBV7-8; CDR3: CASSKGTSLLHEQFF; DNA: TGTGCCAGCAGCAAGGGGACTAGCTTACTGCATGAGCAGTTCTTC
J: TRBJ2-7; D: TRBD2; size: .; V: TRBV7-9; CDR3: CASSLVVRLAESYEQYF; DNA: TGTGCCAGCAGCTTAGTCGTTCGGCTAGCGGAATCCTACGAGCAGTACTTC
J: TRBJ2-1; D: TRBD2; size: .; V: TRBV6-1; CDR3: CASSLTTSGSYNEQFF; DNA: TGTGCCAGCAGCCTGACGACTAGCGGGAGCTACAATGAGCAGTTCTTC
J: TRBJ1-1; D: .; size: .; V: TRBV27; CDR3: CASSLYMDSKGEAFF; DNA: TGTGCCAGCAGTTTATATATGGACAGCAAGGGTGAAGCTTTCTTT
J: TRBJ1-3; D: .; size: many; V: TRBV9; CDR3: CASSVAVEHTIYF; DNA: TGTGCCAGCAGCGTGGCCGTAGAACACACCATATATTTT
J: TRBJ2-7; D: .; size: .; V: TRBV7-6; CDR3: CASSLDYSPREQYF; DNA: TGTGCCAGCAGCCTTGATTATAGTCCTAGGGAGCAGTACTTC
J: TRBJ2-3; D: .; size: many; V: TRBV5-1; CDR3: CASSRGRDSYTDTQYF; DNA: TGCGCCAGCAGCAGAGGGCGGGACAGCTACACAGATACGCAGTATTTT
J: TRBJ2-7; D: TRBD1; size: few; V: TRBV7-9; CDR3: CASSVQTGGWDEQYF; DNA: TGTGCCAGCAGCGTTCAGACAGGGGGATGGGACGAGCAGTACTTC
J: TRBJ2-1; D: .; size: few; V: TRBV4-2; CDR3: CASSQGIVGVNEQFF; DNA: TGTGCCAGCAGCCAAGGAATAGTGGGAGTTAATGAGCAGTTCTTC
J: TRBJ2-1; D: .; size: .; V: TRBV12-3/TRBV12-4; CDR3: CASDPSEGDEQFF; DNA: TGTGCCAGCGACCCTTCGGAGGGGGATGAGCAGTTCTTC
J: TRBJ2-1; D: TRBD2; size: .; V: TRBV20-1; CDR3: CSALTSGMYEQFF; DNA: TGCAGTGCCCTGACTAGCGGGATGTATGAGCAGTTCTTC
J: TRBJ2-1; D: .; size: .; V: TRBV21-1; CDR3: CASSRSDRGLWGEQFF; DNA: TGTGCCAGCAGCAGATCCGACAGGGGGCTCTGGGGGGAGCAGTTCTTC
J: TRBJ2-1; D: TRBD2; size: once; V: TRBV12-3/TRBV12-4; CDR3: CAILAGDYNEQFF; DNA: TGTGCCATACTAGCGGGGGATTACAATGAGCAGTTCTTC
J: TRBJ2-3; D: TRBD2; size: few; V: TRBV7-2; CDR3: CASSFVLLAGITDTQYF; DNA: TGTGCCAGCAGCTTCGTCCTCCTAGCGGGGATCACAGATACGCAGTATTTT
J: TRBJ1-6; D: .; size: .; V: TRBV4-1; CDR3: CASSQNAPAPLHF; DNA: TGCGCCAGCAGCCAAAACGCCCCGGCACCCCTCCACTTT
J: TRBJ1-5; D: TRBD1; size: .; V: TRBV12-3/TRBV12-4; CDR3: CASSVTQGRQPQHF; DNA: TGTGCCAGCAGCGTTACACAGGGGAGACAGCCCCAGCATTTT
J: TRBJ1-2; D: .; size: few; V: TRBV29-1; CDR3: CSVEAYGGNYGYTF; DNA: TGCAGCGTTGAAGCTTACGGGGGTAACTATGGCTACACCTTC
J: TRBJ2-3; D: .; size: .; V: TRBV4-1; CDR3: CASSHYGSSTDTQYF; DNA: TGCGCCAGCAGCCACTACGGTTCTAGCACAGATACGCAGTATTTT
J: TRBJ2-1; D: TRBD1; size: .; V: TRBV5-1; CDR3: CASSSGQGVSYNEQFF; DNA: TGCGCCAGCAGCTCAGGACAGGGAGTCTCCTACAATGAGCAGTTCTTC